Listed here are 17 T cell receptor beta chains from one sample, sequenced in a study of blood T cell repertoires in COVID-19. TCRdb keeps only in-frame clones here, not all; method: immunoSEQ multiplex PCR. The sample lists 120,000 or so clones; around 83% were seen once. The specimen sequenced was peripheral blood. Source of these receptors: a man older than 75 with active or convalescent COVID-19.

The chain employs TRBV7-6 and TRBJ1-2; D call uncertain. This CDR3 is built from 15 residues. Per the germline V gene, CDR1 is SGHVS and CDR2 is FNYEAQ. Trimming pared 0 bases from V and 7 bases from J, leaving 15 bases between. The CDR3 DNA is TGTGCCAGCAGCTTAGCTAGGACGGGATGGGCTGGCTACACCTTC. Translated: CASSLARTGWAGYTF.

The chain uses TRBV27 and TRBJ2-3; D unresolved. Germline V gene lookup returns CDR1 MNHEY and CDR2 SMNVEV (reference sequence). Trimming stripped 1 base from V and 2 bases from J, with 7 bases between. The CDR3 length is 14 residues. The CDR3 loop reads CASSLFEATDTQYF. The CDR3 bases are TGTGCCAGCAGTTTATTTGAGGCCACAGATACGCAGTATTTT.

This chain links TRBV4-1 with TRBJ1-2; no reliable D call. Germline assignment: CDR1 MGHRA and CDR2 YSYEKL. The CDR3 consists of 13 residues. Trimming pared 1 base from V and 2 bases from J, leaving 5 bases between. The CDR3 protein is CASSQGANYGYTF. The CDR3 DNA is TGCGCCAGCAGCCAAGGAGCAAACTATGGCTACACCTTC.

The V gene is TRBV28, the J gene TRBJ2-3, with 10 nucleotides matching TRBD2. The CDR3 has 19 residues. CDR1 is MDHEN, CDR2 SYDVKM, per germline. Unmatched junction bases numbered 13, after V lost 4 bases and J lost 0 bases. The CDR3 nucleotides read TGTGCCAGCAGTTCTATTGCTAGCGGGGGCCCACACAGCACAGATACGCAGTATTTT. Protein product: CASSSIASGGPHSTDTQYF.

The V call is TRBV7-9, the J call TRBJ2-5; D remains unclear. The CDR3 consists of 13 residues. Germline-derived CDR1 and CDR2 are SEHNR and FQNEAQ (reference sequence). Trimming pared 1 base from V and 4 bases from J, leaving 7 bases between. As DNA, the CDR3 is TGTGCCAGCAGCTTAGGTCCAGGAGAGACCCAGTACTTC. Its translation: CASSLGPGETQYF.

The rearrangement uses TRBV19 and TRBJ2-3; maybe TRBD1 (5 bases). There are 16 residues in the CDR3. Deletions cut 5 bases from V and 1 base from J, with 16 bases between. Looked up from germline, CDR1 is LNHDA and CDR2 is SQIVND (reference sequence). In DNA, the CDR3 is TGTGCCAGTAGTCTGGGGCTAGGGGTCGGCACAGATACGCAGTATTTT. Protein: CASSLGLGVGTDTQYF. The full variable domain, its missing parts supplied by reference TRBV19 and TRBJ2-3, is DGGITQSPKYLFRKEGQNVTLSCEQNLNHDAMYWYRQDPGQGLRLIYYSQIVNDFQKGDIAEGYSVSREKKESFPLTVTSAQKNPTAFYLCASSLGLGVGTDTQYFGPGTRLTVL.

The rearrangement uses TRBV9 and TRBJ2-7, with 10 nucleotides matching TRBD1. Germline V gives CDR1 SGDLS, CDR2 YYNGEE. The V segment lost 2 bases and the J segment 7 bases; nucleotides outside the gene matches: 9. The length of the CDR3 is 15 residues. CDR3 loop: CASSVDDRGRGEQYF. CDR3 DNA: TGTGCCAGCAGCGTGGACGACAGGGGGCGAGGTGAGCAGTACTTC.

The DNA of the CDR3 is TGTGCCAGCAGTGCAGGGGGGAACAATCAGCCCCAGCATTTT. It is translated as CASSAGGNNQPQHF. The rearrangement joins TRBV6-6 to TRBJ1-5; 7 nucleotides align to TRBD1. Germline CDR1 is MNHNY and CDR2 is SVGAGI (reference sequence). V was clipped by 5 bases and J by 3 bases; unmatched bases: 4. The CDR3 runs to 14 residues.

V and J are TRBV3-1 (or the pseudogene TRBV3-2) and TRBJ2-2, with D tentatively TRBD2 (5 bases). The CDR3 covers 15 residues. Germline loops: CDR1 LGHDT, CDR2 YNNKEL (reference sequence). V gave up 1 base and J gave up 4 bases, with 10 bases separating them. CDR3 loop: CASSQGGYGTGELFF. The DNA for the CDR3 is TGTGCCAGCAGCCAAGGAGGGTACGGCACCGGGGAGCTGTTTTTT.

The chain employs TRBV25-1 and TRBJ1-6; TRBD1 is a possible D gene (6 bases). The CDR3 runs to 14 residues. V lost 5 bases and J 5 bases, leaving 10 bases between the germline ends. Looked up from germline, CDR1 is MGHDK and CDR2 is SYGVNS. In nucleotides, the CDR3 is TGTGCCAGCAGTCAGCAGGGGAATAATTCACCCCTCCACTTT. As protein: CASSQQGNNSPLHF.

The J gene is TRBJ2-3, the V gene TRBV7-9, with TRBD2 identical over 12 bases. V lost 4 bases to trimming and J lost 1 base; unmatched junction nucleotides: 6. Germline assignment: CDR1 SEHNR and CDR2 FQNEAQ (reference sequence). This CDR3 contains 17 residues. The CDR3 reads CASSSRTSGVGTDTQYF. The CDR3 coding sequence is TGTGCCAGCAGCTCTCGGACTAGCGGGGTAGGCACAGATACGCAGTATTTT.

This chain connects TRBV28 to TRBJ2-3, with 8 bases that match TRBD1. The ends lost 0 bases at V and 3 bases at J; junction bases unmatched: 5. The CDR3 extends over 16 amino acids. CDR1 and CDR2 (germline): MDHEN, SYDVKM. The DNA for the CDR3 is TGTGCCAGCAGTTTATGGACAGGGGTGGGGACAGATACGCAGTATTTT. It encodes CASSLWTGVGTDTQYF.

The chain combines TRBV6-2 or TRBV6-3 with TRBJ2-5; the match to TRBD1 covers 9 bases. V trimming: 5 bases; J trimming: 0 bases; junction bases outside the gene matches: 4. The V gene's germline CDR1 is MNHEY and CDR2 SVGEGT. This CDR3 has 15 residues. CDR3 region: CASSTDRGYQETQYF. CDR3 sequence (DNA): TGTGCCAGCAGTACCGACAGGGGGTACCAAGAGACCCAGTACTTC.

The V gene is TRBV2, the J gene TRBJ2-7; TRBD1 agrees at 12 bases. The CDR3 covers 14 residues. J lost 7 bases, V lost 4 bases, and 5 bases had no gene match. Germline-derived CDR1 and CDR2 are SNHLY and FYNNEI. CDR3 nucleotide sequence: TGTGCCAGCAGTGCGGGACAGGGGGCGCGGGAGCAGTACTTC. As protein: CASSAGQGAREQYF.

V is TRBV9 and J is TRBJ2-2, with 7 bases lining up with TRBD1. Per the germline V gene, CDR1 is SGDLS and CDR2 is YYNGEE. CDR3 length equals 13 residues. The junction had 2 bases not matched to a gene; V was cut back by 7 bases and J by 2 bases. CDR3 sequence: CASGTVNTGELFF. CDR3 DNA: TGTGCCAGCGGGACAGTTAACACCGGGGAGCTGTTTTTT. The variable domain in full, completed from reference TRBV9 and TRBJ2-2, reads DSGVTQTPKHLITATGQRVTLRCSPRSGDLSVYWYQQSLDQGLQFLIQYYNGEERAKGNILERFSAQQFPDLHSELNLSSLELGDSALYFCASGTVNTGELFFGEGSRLTVL.

This sequence joins TRBV14 and TRBJ2-7; TRBD1 is a possible D gene (6 bases). This CDR3 is 13 amino acids long. Trimming removed 4 bases from V and 7 bases from J, with 14 bases in between. Germline V gene lookup returns CDR1 SGHDN and CDR2 FVKESK. The CDR3 loop reads CASSRQGSGEQYF. The CDR3, as DNA: TGTGCCAGCAGCCGGCAGGGGTCAGGTGAGCAGTACTTC.

V and J are TRBV19 and TRBJ2-3; no definite D call. CDR1 and CDR2 from the germline V gene are LNHDA and SQIVND (reference sequence). This CDR3 has 14 amino acids. V was cut by 6 bases and J by 2 bases, with 12 bases left in between. The CDR3 DNA sequence: TGTGCCAGTAGGTCCCCAGGCATCACAGATACGCAGTATTTT. Its translation: CASRSPGITDTQYF. The full variable domain, with the rest looked up from reference TRBV19 and TRBJ2-3, is DGGITQSPKYLFRKEGQNVTLSCEQNLNHDAMYWYRQDPGQGLRLIYYSQIVNDFQKGDIAEGYSVSREKKESFPLTVTSAQKNPTAFYLCASRSPGITDTQYFGPGTRLTVL.